The rows below give T cell receptor beta chains drawn from one sample of a study of monozygotic twins with inflammatory bowel disease. From its re-call of the 5' RACE reads, TCRdb lists each CDR3 protein once, without DNA. The listing records about 300,000 distinct CDR3 sequences. Sequenced material: blood. These receptors came from a human donor with ulcerative colitis or Crohn's disease, or a healthy co-twin of an affected twin (not recorded which). Both conserved end residues are part of each CDR3.

J	V	CDR3
TRBJ1-2	TRBV29-1	CSANSMNYGYTF
TRBJ2-3	TRBV7-2	CASSLTWDRERVTQYF
TRBJ1-2	TRBV7-2	CASSRAGTGATDGYTF
TRBJ2-7	TRBV20-1	CSARGTAIIHEQYF
TRBJ1-5	TRBV2	CASLGQNNQPQHF
TRBJ1-1	TRBV5-1	CASSPPTVNTEAFF
TRBJ2-3	TRBV5-1	CASSKDTDTQYF
TRBJ1-5	TRBV3-1	CASSQGQGQPQHF
TRBJ2-1	TRBV30	CAWSARYNEQFF
TRBJ1-6	TRBV5-4	CASSFRDGRGYSPLHF
TRBJ1-5	TRBV12-3/TRBV12-4	CASSWDRGGPQHF
TRBJ2-5	TRBV20-1	CSARDPRVEVETQYF
TRBJ2-7	TRBV7-9	CASSLAVGLHLYEQYF
TRBJ1-1	TRBV20-1	CSASGGKGEAFF
TRBJ2-3	TRBV11-2	CASSLRATSGGAGDTQYF
TRBJ1-4	TRBV14	CASSQGQVATNEKLFF
TRBJ2-5	TRBV7-8	CASSLEGGGKGTQYF
TRBJ1-1	TRBV10-3	CAISEWDRGTEAFF
TRBJ2-3	TRBV20-1	CSTKLGTSQYF
TRBJ2-2	TRBV19	CASSIPLSRGARGTGELFF
TRBJ2-4	TRBV3-1	CASSQEGSGPGAKNIQYF
TRBJ2-3	TRBV5-1	CASSPARTSTTDTQYF
TRBJ2-3	TRBV11-2	CASIPTGGAGVRRDTQYF
TRBJ2-1	TRBV6-2/TRBV6-3	CASSFGGSTGVNEQFF
TRBJ1-6	TRBV6-2/TRBV6-3	CAATSSLDSPLHF
TRBJ2-5	TRBV7-3	CASSLTGGKETQYF
TRBJ2-7	TRBV20-1	CSATADSRRAYEQYF
TRBJ2-7	TRBV5-1	CASSPTPPPYYEQYF
TRBJ2-7	TRBV7-9	CASSLARGSSYEQYF
TRBJ2-2	TRBV27	CASSLIPGGHGELFF
TRBJ1-2	TRBV5-1	CASSFRLPGPEDGYTF
TRBJ2-6	TRBV11-2	CASSFELGQGAVSGANVLTF
TRBJ2-7	TRBV28	CASSPTSGAGEQYF
TRBJ2-1	TRBV5-5	CASSLRQGQYEQFF
TRBJ2-2	TRBV4-3	CASSPSRGPGELFF
TRBJ2-7	TRBV7-2	CASSFLLWEQYF
TRBJ2-3	TRBV9	CASSPRPGQQTDTQYF
TRBJ2-7	TRBV7-2	CASSRKQGYEQYF
TRBJ1-2	TRBV12-3/TRBV12-4	CASTFRSRDYGYTF
TRBJ1-2	TRBV28	CASSPGVLGSYGYTF
TRBJ2-5	TRBV12-3/TRBV12-4	CASQGAWGLQETQYF